These 29 T cell receptor beta chains originate from one sample sequenced in a study of blood T cell repertoires in COVID-19. Clones were sequenced by immunoSEQ multiplex PCR, and TCRdb holds only the in-frame ones, with some missing. The table includes 250,000 to 300,000 clones, around 85% detected once. Sequencing input: peripheral blood. These receptors came from a man between 50 and 59 years old with active or convalescent COVID-19.

The rearrangement joins TRBV3-1 (or the pseudogene TRBV3-2) to TRBJ2-5; weak D call: TRBD2 (6 bases). The CDR3 contains 19 residues. The V gene lost 0 bases and the J gene lost 5 bases, with 25 bases spanning the gap. Per the germline V gene, CDR1 is LGHDT and CDR2 is YNNKEL (reference sequence). DNA for the CDR3: TGTGCCAGCAGCCAAGAAGTGCCGGGGGTAGCCCGAGTCTGGGAGACCCAGTACTTC. Translation gives CASSQEVPGVARVWETQYF.

This chain links TRBV2 with TRBJ2-3, with TRBD2 matching 7 bases. V trimming: 8 bases; J trimming: 2 bases; junction bases outside the gene matches: 4. Germline values: CDR1 SNHLY, CDR2 FYNNEI. This CDR3 is 13 amino acids long. The CDR3 coding sequence is TGTGCCAGCGGACTAGGACCCACAGATACGCAGTATTTT. Residues: CASGLGPTDTQYF.

This chain links TRBV2 with TRBJ2-3; the D is unclear. This CDR3 region has 14 residues. Germline values: CDR1 SNHLY, CDR2 FYNNEI. Trimming shortened V by 2 bases and J by 2 bases, and 8 bases separated the two germline ends. The CDR3 protein is CASSERRYTDTQYF. For the CDR3, the DNA is TGTGCCAGCAGTGAAAGGCGGTACACAGATACGCAGTATTTT.

V and J are TRBV19 and TRBJ1-2; D possibly corresponds to TRBD1 (6 bases). There are 12 residues in the CDR3. Germline V CDR1 and CDR2: LNHDA, SQIVND (reference sequence). V was shortened by 6 bases and J by 9 bases, with 14 bases between the two germline ends. The CDR3 spells CASRRGGDSYTF. The CDR3 DNA follows: TGTGCCAGTAGACGGGGAGGGGACAGCTACACCTTC.

The chain has TRBV10-3 and TRBJ2-5, with D tentatively TRBD2 (5 bases). The CDR3 is 12 residues long. Trimming shortened V by 1 base and J by 7 bases, and 7 bases separated the two germline ends. The V gene's germline CDR1 is ENHRY and CDR2 SYGVKD. In nucleotides, the CDR3 is TGTGCCATCAGTGAGTACCGGGGGACCCAGTACTTC. Translating it yields CAISEYRGTQYF.

This clone was picked up a small number of times. This rearrangement joins TRBV28 to TRBJ1-1; D is unresolved. V lost 6 bases and J 11 bases, leaving 19 bases between the germline ends. The CDR3 is 13 residues long. In germline, CDR1 is MDHEN, CDR2 SYDVKM. In nucleotides, the CDR3 is TGTGCCAGCAGCCCCGGAGGCGCCCCGGACGCTTTCTTT. Translation: CASSPGGAPDAFF.

V is TRBV7-9 and J is TRBJ2-5; no clear D. In germline, CDR1 is SEHNR, CDR2 FQNEAQ (reference sequence). The ends were cut back, 0 bases at V and 1 base at J, with 9 bases in the middle. CDR3 length equals 15 residues. CDR3 bases: TGTGCCAGCAGCTTAGCGGCCGGAGCCCAAGAGACCCAGTACTTC. As protein: CASSLAAGAQETQYF. The entire variable domain, with the rest obtained from reference TRBV7-9 and TRBJ2-5, is as follows: DTGVSQNPRHKITKRGQNVTFRCDPISEHNRLYWYRQTLGQGPEFLTYFQNEAQLEKSRLLSDRFSAERPKGSFSTLEIQRTEQGDSAMYLCASSLAAGAQETQYFGPGTRLLVL.

V usage is TRBV2 and J usage is TRBJ2-1; D is perhaps TRBD2 (6 bases). V lost 10 bases to trimming and J lost 6 bases, with 19 bases between them. The CDR3 is made up of 14 amino acids. CDR1 is SNHLY, CDR2 FYNNEI, per germline. DNA of the CDR3: TGTGCCACTAACAATGGCGGGGTGGGCAATGAGCAGTTCTTC. Translating it yields CATNNGGVGNEQFF.

The chain recombines TRBV27 with TRBJ1-1; 7 bases line up with TRBD1. CDR1 is MNHEY, CDR2 SMNVEV, per germline (reference sequence). V shed 2 bases and J 6 bases; nucleotides not matched to a gene: 3. The CDR3 is 13 residues long. The CDR3 loop is CASSLKGAPEAFF. The CDR3 coding sequence is TGTGCCAGCAGTTTAAAGGGGGCCCCTGAAGCTTTCTTT.

The V call is TRBV5-1, the J call TRBJ1-3, with D possibly being TRBD1 (5 bases). Trimming stripped 3 bases from V and 2 bases from J, with 9 bases between. Germline V gene lookup returns CDR1 SGHRS and CDR2 YFSETQ. This CDR3 comprises 14 residues. The CDR3 is CASSSATAGNTIYF. In nucleotides, the CDR3 is TGCGCCAGCAGCTCCGCGACAGCTGGAAACACCATATATTTT.

The V and J genes are TRBV18 and TRBJ1-1; no definite D call. CDR3 length equals 15 residues. In germline, CDR1 is KGHSH, CDR2 LQKENI. Trimming removed 1 base from V and 3 bases from J, with 12 bases in between. CDR3 sequence (DNA): TGTGCCAGCTCACCACTCACTTTGACACACACTGAAGCTTTCTTT. This encodes CASSPLTLTHTEAFF.

The V and J genes are TRBV3-1 (or the pseudogene TRBV3-2) and TRBJ2-7, with 10 nucleotides matching TRBD2. J gave up 7 bases and V 0 bases, and 9 bases lay outside the gene matches. CDR3 size: 16 residues. Germline CDR1 and CDR2: LGHDT and YNNKEL (reference sequence). CDR3 amino acids: CASSQEQLAGMGEQYF. The CDR3 bases are TGTGCCAGCAGCCAAGAACAACTAGCGGGAATGGGGGAGCAGTACTTC.

The chain joins TRBV5-5 to TRBJ1-1, with 8 bases aligning to TRBD1. Trimming removed 0 bases from V and 3 bases from J; junction bases left unmatched: 13. Per germline, CDR1 SGHKS and CDR2 YYEKEE (reference sequence). The CDR3 spans 18 residues. The CDR3: CASSLGGFPGGKDTEAFF. In nucleotides, the CDR3 is TGTGCCAGCAGCTTGGGTGGTTTTCCAGGGGGCAAGGACACTGAAGCTTTCTTT.

This clone occurred a few times. The V and J genes are TRBV5-5 and TRBJ2-1; the D is unclear. CDR3 length: 16 residues. Germline V gene data show CDR1 as SGHKS and CDR2 as YYEKEE (reference sequence). Trimming took 0 bases from V and 5 from J, leaving 15 bases between them. In nucleotides, the CDR3 is TGTGCCAGCAGCTTGGCTTATTTCAGGTCGAACAATGAGCAGTTCTTC. Its translation is CASSLAYFRSNNEQFF.

This rearrangement joins TRBV4-1 to TRBJ1-4, with TRBD1 as a possible D gene (6 bases). Trimming took 1 base from V and 3 from J, leaving 15 bases between them. Germline CDR1 MGHRA, CDR2 YSYEKL. This CDR3 has 17 residues. For the CDR3, the DNA is TGCGCCAGCAGCCAAGCCCCCCACAGGGCCGCTAATGAAAAACTGTTTTTT. Translating gives CASSQAPHRAANEKLFF.

This clone was picked up a small number of times. The rearrangement joins TRBV2 to TRBJ1-2, with TRBD1 matching over 12 bases. The V gene end was trimmed by 8 bases and the J gene end by 7 bases; junction bases not matched to a gene: 8. The CDR3 has 14 residues. Germline V gene data show CDR1 as SNHLY and CDR2 as FYNNEI. The CDR3 region is CASEPGQGAGGYTF. CDR3 in DNA: TGTGCCAGCGAGCCGGGACAGGGGGCGGGTGGCTACACCTTC.

Written as DNA, the CDR3 is TGTGCCAGCAGCAAAACAGGTGGCAATGAGCAGTTCTTC. The encoded protein is CASSKTGGNEQFF. The chain uses TRBV4-2 and TRBJ2-1, with a weak D call TRBD1 (5 bases). Germline CDR1 reads LGHNA; CDR2 reads YNFKEQ. The V and J ends lost 5 bases and 6 bases respectively, with 11 bases between them. The CDR3 loop spans 13 amino acids.

The rearrangement links TRBV9 to TRBJ1-4, with D hard to call. In germline, CDR1 is SGDLS, CDR2 YYNGEE. The ends were cut back, 0 bases at V and 3 bases at J, with 9 bases in the middle. The CDR3 runs to 15 residues. The CDR3 sequence: CASSVGAGSNEKLFF. In DNA form, the CDR3 reads TGTGCCAGCAGCGTAGGGGCAGGTTCTAATGAAAAACTGTTTTTT. Variable domain in full (rest from reference TRBV9 and TRBJ1-4): DSGVTQTPKHLITATGQRVTLRCSPRSGDLSVYWYQQSLDQGLQFLIQYYNGEERAKGNILERFSAQQFPDLHSELNLSSLELGDSALYFCASSVGAGSNEKLFFGSGTQLSVL.

The chain links TRBV19 to TRBJ1-5; D is unclear. V was trimmed by 1 base and J by 7 bases, leaving 14 bases between them. In germline, CDR1 is LNHDA, CDR2 SQIVND (reference sequence). CDR3 size: 15 residues. DNA for the CDR3: TGTGCCAGTAGTATAGGTGGAGCAGCGGGGCAGCCCCAGCATTTT. Translated, it gives CASSIGGAAGQPQHF. Full variable domain (rest looked up from reference TRBV19 and TRBJ1-5): DGGITQSPKYLFRKEGQNVTLSCEQNLNHDAMYWYRQDPGQGLRLIYYSQIVNDFQKGDIAEGYSVSREKKESFPLTVTSAQKNPTAFYLCASSIGGAAGQPQHFGDGTRLSIL.

The gene calls are TRBV12-3 or TRBV12-4 and TRBJ2-3; D is undetermined. This CDR3 has 13 residues. V was shortened by 3 bases and J by 0 bases, with 4 bases between the two germline ends. CDR3 sequence reads: CASSFSSTDTQYF. The CDR3 DNA is TGTGCCAGCAGTTTTTCGAGCACAGATACGCAGTATTTT.

This chain connects TRBV5-1 to TRBJ2-2, with 8 positions matching TRBD2. The CDR3 consists of 15 residues. CDR1 SGHRS and CDR2 YFSETQ come from the germline V gene. V lost 2 bases to trimming and J lost 4 bases; unmatched junction nucleotides: 4. CDR3 DNA: TGCGCCAGCAGCTTAGCGGGAGTGTTCACCGGGGAGCTGTTTTTT. Translated, it gives CASSLAGVFTGELFF.

This clone was seen more than once but under ten times. The V call is TRBV6-6, the J call TRBJ2-5; possible D gene TRBD2, 5 bases. The CDR3 spans 13 residues. Per germline, CDR1 MNHNY and CDR2 SVGAGI (reference sequence). Trimming pared 9 bases from V and 3 bases from J, leaving 14 bases between. The CDR3 nucleotides read TGTGCCAGTGGTAGGCGAGCGGAAGAGACCCAGTACTTC. This gives the protein CASGRRAEETQYF.

This sequence joins TRBV7-2 and TRBJ1-2, with D possibly matching TRBD1 (6 bases). Germline values: CDR1 SGHTA, CDR2 FQGNSA. Trimming stripped 1 base from V and 8 bases from J, with 8 bases between. This CDR3 is built from 12 residues. Here the CDR3 DNA reads TGTGCCAGCAGCTTAGAAACAGGGGGCTACACCTTC. This encodes CASSLETGGYTF. The whole variable domain, filled in from reference TRBV7-2 and TRBJ1-2, reads GAGVSQSPSNKVTEKGKDVELRCDPISGHTALYWYRQSLGQGLEFLIYFQGNSAPDKSGLPSDRFSAERTGGSVSTLTIQRTQQEDSAVYLCASSLETGGYTFGSGTRLTVV.

The chain uses TRBV6-2 or TRBV6-3 and TRBJ2-1, with 9 bases identical to TRBD2. V shed 5 bases and J 6 bases; nucleotides not matched to a gene: 11. Germline-derived CDR1 and CDR2 are MNHEY and SVGEGT. The CDR3 extends over 16 amino acids. The CDR3 DNA is TGTGCCAGCAGTACCCCGGGTAGCGGGAGAATCAATGAGCAGTTCTTC. The encoded protein is CASSTPGSGRINEQFF.

This sequence joins TRBV12-3 or TRBV12-4 and TRBJ1-4; D unresolved. The CDR3 contains 13 residues. The V end lost 6 bases, the J end lost 5 bases, and 10 bases lay between the germline ends. The CDR3 nucleotides are TGTGCCAGCAGGCGATCTCAAAATGAAAAACTGTTTTTT. This translates into CASRRSQNEKLFF.

The chain carries TRBV5-1 and TRBJ1-2; D is ambiguous. CDR1 is SGHRS and CDR2 is YFSETQ in the germline V gene. The CDR3 has 13 amino acids. V lost 3 bases, J lost 2 bases, and 8 bases lay in between. The CDR3: CASSSGFNYGYTF. In nucleotides, the CDR3 is TGCGCCAGCAGCTCGGGATTCAACTATGGCTACACCTTC.

V usage is TRBV4-2 and J usage is TRBJ2-7; a possible D gene is TRBD1 (5 bases). In germline, CDR1 is LGHNA, CDR2 YNFKEQ. Trimming shortened V by 4 bases and J by 5 bases, and 12 bases separated the two germline ends. The CDR3 has 13 residues. CDR3 DNA sequence: TGTGCCAGCAGCCTTATCCAGGGTGACGAGCAGTACTTC. It encodes CASSLIQGDEQYF.

V is TRBV5-4 and J is TRBJ2-5, with D unclear. Trimming left V 0 bases short and J 2 bases short, with 5 bases between. Germline V lookup: CDR1 SGHNT, CDR2 YYREEE (reference sequence). This CDR3 spans 13 amino acids. CDR3 in DNA: TGTGCCAGCAGCTTGGACAGACAAGAGACCCAGTACTTC. It is translated as CASSLDRQETQYF.

The chain combines TRBV9 with TRBJ2-7; tentatively, D is TRBD1 (5 bases). The CDR3 runs 13 residues. V was pared by 3 bases and J by 0 bases, with 7 bases between. The germline gives CDR1 SGDLS, CDR2 YYNGEE. CDR3 DNA: TGTGCCAGCAGCGCTGGACACTCCTACGAGCAGTACTTC. It translates to CASSAGHSYEQYF. The complete variable domain, with remaining parts taken from reference TRBV9 and TRBJ2-7, reads DSGVTQTPKHLITATGQRVTLRCSPRSGDLSVYWYQQSLDQGLQFLIQYYNGEERAKGNILERFSAQQFPDLHSELNLSSLELGDSALYFCASSAGHSYEQYFGPGTRLTVT.